These 32 T cell receptor beta chains were sequenced from one sample in a study of blood T cells in healthy people across ages. The use of a sample-barcoded 5' primer and a J-beta primer mix characterized a second PCR of about 7 to 12 cycles. One entry per CDR3 protein results from TCRdb running MiXCR on the 5' RACE reads. This sample yields some 900,000 distinct CDR3 sequences, of which around 30% are seen a single time; roughly 17% belongs to the top ten. Sequencing was performed on blood. The receptors here all came from a woman over 75 in good health.

The rearrangement joins TRBV29-1 to TRBJ2-7; 13 bases line up with TRBD2. J lost 0 bases, V lost 7 bases, and 6 bases had no gene match. CDR3 length equals 15 residues. Germline loops: CDR1 SQVTM, CDR2 ANQGSEA. CDR3 nucleotides: TGCAGCGCTGGACTAGCGGGGGCAAGCTCCTACGAGCAGTACTTC. Translated, it gives CSAGLAGASSYEQYF.

The chain carries TRBV14 and TRBJ2-3; D remains unclear. In germline, CDR1 is SGHDN, CDR2 FVKESK. The CDR3 runs to 15 residues. Trimming removed 3 bases from V and 4 bases from J, with 14 bases in between. This chain's CDR3 is CASSHRENLADTQYF. The CDR3 coding sequence is TGTGCCAGCAGCCATAGAGAAAACCTGGCAGATACGCAGTATTTT.

Many counts were recorded for this clonotype. V is TRBV27 and J is TRBJ2-7, with 10 nucleotides matching TRBD2. Per the germline V gene, CDR1 is MNHEY and CDR2 is SMNVEV (reference sequence). CDR3 length equals 15 residues. V gave up 2 bases and J gave up 7 bases; unmatched junction bases: 8. CDR3 residues: CASSLRGAGGREQYF. Here the CDR3 DNA reads TGTGCCAGCAGTTTAAGAGGAGCGGGGGGGCGTGAGCAGTACTTC.

The CDR3 spells CSVEWFERASDTQYF. The CDR3 DNA reads TGCAGCGTTGAATGGTTCGAGCGGGCCTCAGATACGCAGTATTTT. The gene calls are TRBV29-1 and TRBJ2-3, with D tentatively TRBD2 (6 bases). CDR3 length: 15 amino acids. Germline lookup yields CDR1 SQVTM and CDR2 ANQGSEA. V lost 2 bases and J 4 bases, leaving 16 bases between the germline ends.

This clonotype was detected only a few times. An end of the junction differs from the germline gene, which may be a read error. The chain employs TRBV5-1 and TRBJ2-1, with D hard to call. This CDR3 contains 16 residues. CDR1 and CDR2 (germline): SGHRS, YFSETQ. The CDR3 coding sequence is TGCGTCAGCAGCACCGGTGTCCGTAGCTCCTACAATGAGCAGTTCTTC. It encodes CVSSTGVRSSYNEQFF.

The V call is TRBV27, the J call TRBJ2-6; 7 bases are a match to TRBD2. The CDR3 is made up of 14 amino acids. The V gene end was trimmed by 6 bases and the J gene end by 4 bases; junction bases not matched to a gene: 3. CDR1 and CDR2 (germline): MNHEY, SMNVEV (reference sequence). CDR3 DNA sequence: TGTGCCAGCAGGCGGGGGACCGGGGCCAACGTCCTGACTTTC. Amino acids: CASRRGTGANVLTF.

This clonotype was counted many times. This sequence joins TRBV14 and TRBJ2-1; D gene unclear. This CDR3 spans 13 amino acids. Deletions cut 0 bases from V and 5 bases from J, with 5 bases between. Germline V CDR1 and CDR2: SGHDN, FVKESK. The CDR3 DNA follows: TGTGCCAGCAGCCAAGAACACCACAATGAGCAGTTCTTC. This translates into CASSQEHHNEQFF. Together with reference TRBV14 and TRBJ2-1, the CDR3 gives the full variable domain: EAGVTQFPSHSVIEKGQTVTLRCDPISGHDNLYWYRRVMGKEIKFLLHFVKESKQDESGMPNNRFLAERTGGTYSTLKVQPAELEDSGVYFCASSQEHHNEQFFGPGTRLTVL.

This clonotype was seen ten or more times. The chain joins TRBV4-3 to TRBJ2-7; 7 nucleotides line up with TRBD1. Germline trimming cut 4 bases from V and 5 bases from J; bases unmatched to any gene: 5. The germline V gene has CDR1 LGHNA and CDR2 YSLEER. The CDR3 totals 13 residues. CDR3 in DNA: TGCGCCAGCAGCCGCCAAACAGGGGACGAGCAGTACTTC. It encodes CASSRQTGDEQYF.

In this sample, this clonotype turned up many times. The genes are TRBV15 and TRBJ1-2, with D unclear. The CDR3 runs to 14 residues. Germline CDR1 reads LNHNV; CDR2 reads YYDKDF (reference sequence). With 2 bases removed from V and 0 bases from J, the gap between germline ends came to 7 bases. CDR3 loop: CATSRNTANYGYTF. The CDR3 bases are TGTGCCACCAGCAGAAATACAGCTAACTATGGCTACACCTTC.

This clonotype was counted many times. V is TRBV5-1 and J is TRBJ2-3; 8 bases are shared with TRBD2. The trim removed 4 bases at V and 5 bases at J, leaving 6 bases unmatched. The CDR3 has 14 residues. In germline, CDR1 is SGHRS, CDR2 YFSETQ. In DNA, the CDR3 is TGCGCCAGCAGCGAGACTAGCGCATTAGATACGCAGTATTTT. Translated: CASSETSALDTQYF.

This clonotype was seen only a few times. This sequence may be a read error, since a much larger clone differs from it by one base. The chain joins TRBV29-1 to TRBJ2-5, with D maybe TRBD1 (6 bases). This CDR3 is built from 11 residues. Germline lookup yields CDR1 SQVTM and CDR2 ANQGSEA. Here the CDR3 DNA reads TGCAACAGGGCAGTCCCCAATGAGCAGTACTTC. Encoded protein: CNRAVPNEQYF.

The V and J genes are TRBV6-5 and TRBJ2-1; D possibly corresponds to TRBD2 (6 bases). Germline values: CDR1 MNHEY, CDR2 SVGAGI. V gave up 3 bases and J gave up 10 bases, with 22 bases separating them. CDR3 size: 16 residues. The CDR3, as DNA: TGTGCCAGCAGTTATCTGCGTACGGGGGTCCGCTACGAGCAGTTCTTC. It specifies CASSYLRTGVRYEQFF.

This clonotype was detected many times. In DNA, the CDR3 is TGCAGTGTACCCCACCAGGGCGGGATAAAGGGCTACACCTTC. Translated, it gives CSVPHQGGIKGYTF. The J gene is TRBJ1-2, the V gene TRBV20-1; a weak D match, TRBD1 (5 bases). The germline CDR1 and CDR2 sequences are DFQATT and SNEGSKA (reference sequence). The V end lost 7 bases, the J end lost 8 bases, and 23 bases lay between the germline ends. The CDR3 has 14 amino acids.

This clonotype was picked up many times. The chain joins TRBV12-3 or TRBV12-4 to TRBJ1-4; no clear D gene. V shed 2 bases and J shed 8 bases, with 12 bases lying between them. The CDR3 is made up of 14 amino acids. The CDR3 nucleotides are TGTGCCAGCAGTTTATTCCGGGGAGAGGAAAAACTGTTTTTT. It encodes CASSLFRGEEKLFF.

The chain couples TRBV9 to TRBJ1-1; tentative D call: TRBD1 (5 bases). The V and J ends lost 2 bases and 7 bases respectively, with 15 bases between them. The CDR3 contains 14 residues. Germline CDR1 reads SGDLS; CDR2 reads YYNGEE. CDR3 in amino acids: CASSVGELTNEAFF. As DNA, the CDR3 is TGTGCCAGCAGCGTGGGGGAGCTAACCAATGAAGCTTTCTTT.

The chain is built from TRBV20-1 and TRBJ1-3; D possibly corresponds to TRBD1 (6 bases). Trimming cost V 3 bases and J 0 bases, with 18 bases left between them. Germline-derived CDR1 and CDR2 are DFQATT and SNEGSKA (reference sequence). CDR3 size: 17 residues. The CDR3 nucleotides read TGCAGTGCTAGGGTGCCCGGGGGCGCGGGCTCTGGAAACACCATATATTTT. Translated: CSARVPGGAGSGNTIYF.

To note about this clonotype: Given a much more abundant clone one base away, this may be a read error. The chain employs TRBV6-5 and TRBJ2-7; D perhaps matches TRBD2 (6 bases). The CDR3 is made up of 16 amino acids. Trimming stripped 5 bases from V and 1 base from J, with 18 bases between. Germline V gene data show CDR1 as MNHEY and CDR2 as SVGAGI. The CDR3 coding sequence is TGTGCCAGCAGTATTCCAGGACTATCGGGGTCCTACGAGCAGTACTTC. Protein sequence: CASSIPGLSGSYEQYF.

This clonotype was seen many times. This chain uses TRBV18 with TRBJ2-1, with D perhaps TRBD1 (5 bases). The CDR3 length is 15 residues. Germline values: CDR1 KGHSH, CDR2 LQKENI. V lost 1 base and J 2 bases, leaving 9 bases between the germline ends. The CDR3 reads CASSPQAGTYNEQFF. Here the CDR3 DNA reads TGTGCCAGCTCACCACAGGCAGGGACCTACAATGAGCAGTTCTTC.

This clonotype has a count of ten or more. V usage is TRBV5-1 and J usage is TRBJ2-3; 11 bases align to TRBD2. Germline V gives CDR1 SGHRS, CDR2 YFSETQ. This CDR3 has 15 amino acids. The ends lost 5 bases at V and 2 bases at J; junction bases unmatched: 4. DNA of the CDR3: TGCGCCAGCAGATATAGCGGGGGGGCCACAGATACGCAGTATTTT. Translating gives CASRYSGGATDTQYF.

This clonotype was recorded many times. The chain combines TRBV15 with TRBJ1-6; 7 bases align to TRBD1. The CDR3 spans 15 residues. Germline V gene sequence: CDR1 LNHNV, CDR2 YYDKDF (reference sequence). V lost 4 bases to trimming and J lost 10 bases; unmatched junction nucleotides: 10. CDR3 DNA sequence: TGTGCCACCAGCAACCAACAGGGGCCGCGATCACCCCTCCACTTT. Translated: CATSNQQGPRSPLHF.

The chain is built from TRBV20-1 and TRBJ2-5; maybe TRBD1 (7 bases). The CDR3 sequence is 15 residues long. Germline V lookup: CDR1 DFQATT, CDR2 SNEGSKA (reference sequence). Trimming removed 1 base at V and 5 bases at J, with 17 bases between. CDR3 sequence: CSARVGTQGVETQYF. The CDR3 coding sequence is TGCAGTGCTAGAGTTGGGACTCAGGGGGTGGAGACCCAGTACTTC.

This clonotype has a count of ten or more. V gene TRBV7-9 combines with J gene TRBJ2-3; TRBD2 aligns across 9 bases. Germline V lookup: CDR1 SEHNR, CDR2 FQNEAQ (reference sequence). This CDR3 is built from 13 residues. V was pared by 5 bases and J by 5 bases, with 2 bases of the junction left unmatched. The CDR3 DNA is TGTGCCAGCAGCCCGACTAGCGGAGATACGCAGTATTTT. Protein product: CASSPTSGDTQYF.

This clonotype was found a few times. V and J are TRBV10-3 and TRBJ2-2; D tentatively reads TRBD1 or TRBD2 (5 bases each). CDR1 ENHRY and CDR2 SYGVKD come from the germline V gene. The length of the CDR3 is 13 residues. V shed 9 bases and J shed 3 bases, with 11 bases lying between them. The CDR3 here is CAIRDGDTGELFF. The CDR3 DNA sequence: TGTGCCATACGGGACGGAGACACCGGGGAGCTGTTTTTT.

The chain links TRBV6-1 to TRBJ2-6; TRBD1 matches 9 bases. Germline V gene lookup returns CDR1 MNHNS and CDR2 SASEGT. The CDR3 covers 17 residues. V dropped 11 bases and J dropped 3; count of bases not matched to a gene: 14. The CDR3 loop is CACHRDRVPSGANVLTF. The CDR3 region has the DNA TGTGCCTGCCACCGGGACAGGGTACCAAGTGGGGCCAACGTCCTGACTTTC.

Remarks on this clonotype: A read error is possible here, since a much larger clone lies one base away. The chain joins TRBV6-2 or TRBV6-3 to TRBJ2-5; no reliable D call. CDR1 and CDR2 (germline): MNHEY, SVGEGT. V was trimmed by 10 bases and J by 9 bases, leaving 18 bases between them. This CDR3 region has 12 residues. The CDR3 reads CAIADTIEAQYF. The CDR3 DNA reads as TGTGCCATCGCTGACACTATTGAGGCCCAGTACTTC.

This clonotype was seen ten or more times. The chain recombines TRBV5-1 with TRBJ2-3, with D maybe TRBD2 (5 bases). This CDR3 has 14 amino acids. The germline V gene encodes CDR1 SGHRS and CDR2 YFSETQ. V dropped 6 bases and J dropped 0 bases, with 11 bases sitting between them. The CDR3 DNA reads as TGCGCCAGCAACCCAGGAGGTAGCACAGATACGCAGTATTTT. Its translation is CASNPGGSTDTQYF.

Details on this clonotype: Being one base from a much bigger clone, this may be a read error. V gene TRBV9 combines with J gene TRBJ2-5; perhaps TRBD2 as D (7 bases). The end of the DNA aligns better with TRBJ2-7, so the J call may be wrong. CDR1 is SGDLS, CDR2 YYNGEE, per germline. This CDR3 region has 15 residues. Written as DNA, the CDR3 is TGTGCCAGCAGCGTAGGCGGGGGCCTCTCCTGCGAGCAGTACTTC. Amino acid sequence: CASSVGGGLSCEQYF.

About this clonotype itself: The CDR3 does not close with the conserved phenylalanine or tryptophan, likely indicating a read error. In DNA, the CDR3 is TGTGCCAGCAGCCGTGTAGCGGGGAGCCAAGGGACCCAGTACGTC. This codes for CASSRVAGSQGTQYV. The chain recombines TRBV7-2 with TRBJ2-4, with 8 nucleotides matching TRBD2. The closer fit of TRBJ2-5 to the DNA end suggests the J call may be wrong. Germline assignment: CDR1 SGHTA and CDR2 FQGNSA. The CDR3 contains 15 residues.

This clonotype has at least ten counts. The J gene is TRBJ2-1, the V gene TRBV5-1; maybe TRBD1 (8 bases). V dropped 3 bases and J dropped 4 bases, with 14 bases sitting between them. The germline V gene encodes CDR1 SGHRS and CDR2 YFSETQ. CDR3 length: 15 residues. DNA of the CDR3: TGCGCCAGCAGCTACGGACAGGGAGGGTACAATGAGCAGTTCTTC. The encoded protein is CASSYGQGGYNEQFF.

Only a few counts were recorded for this clonotype. V is TRBV20-1 and J is TRBJ1-4; TRBD1 matches at 7 bases. The V gene's germline CDR1 is DFQATT and CDR2 SNEGSKA (reference sequence). V lost 0 bases, J lost 8 bases, and 9 bases stayed unmatched. The CDR3 has 15 amino acids. The CDR3 spells CSAREYDREGEKLFF. CDR3 in DNA: TGCAGTGCTAGAGAATATGACAGGGAAGGAGAAAAACTGTTTTTT.

This clonotype was seen repeatedly, ten times or more. The chain recombines TRBV11-2 with TRBJ2-3; TRBD2 matches 11 bases. Germline V lookup: CDR1 SGHAT, CDR2 FQNNGV. CDR3 length equals 18 residues. V lost 5 bases and J lost 3; bases outside the gene matches: 13. CDR3 sequence (DNA): TGTGCCAGCAGCAGCGGACTAGCGGGCTCGAGGAATACAGATACGCAGTATTTT. It yields the protein CASSSGLAGSRNTDTQYF.

This clonotype has a count of ten or more. This chain uses TRBV20-1 with TRBJ2-7, with a possible D match to TRBD1 (6 bases). This CDR3 comprises 13 residues. Per the germline V gene, CDR1 is DFQATT and CDR2 is SNEGSKA (reference sequence). V lost 4 bases and J 2 bases, leaving 12 bases between the germline ends. The CDR3 nucleotides are TGCAGTGCTATTTTGGGGGCCCCCTACGAGCAGTACTTC. It yields the protein CSAILGAPYEQYF.